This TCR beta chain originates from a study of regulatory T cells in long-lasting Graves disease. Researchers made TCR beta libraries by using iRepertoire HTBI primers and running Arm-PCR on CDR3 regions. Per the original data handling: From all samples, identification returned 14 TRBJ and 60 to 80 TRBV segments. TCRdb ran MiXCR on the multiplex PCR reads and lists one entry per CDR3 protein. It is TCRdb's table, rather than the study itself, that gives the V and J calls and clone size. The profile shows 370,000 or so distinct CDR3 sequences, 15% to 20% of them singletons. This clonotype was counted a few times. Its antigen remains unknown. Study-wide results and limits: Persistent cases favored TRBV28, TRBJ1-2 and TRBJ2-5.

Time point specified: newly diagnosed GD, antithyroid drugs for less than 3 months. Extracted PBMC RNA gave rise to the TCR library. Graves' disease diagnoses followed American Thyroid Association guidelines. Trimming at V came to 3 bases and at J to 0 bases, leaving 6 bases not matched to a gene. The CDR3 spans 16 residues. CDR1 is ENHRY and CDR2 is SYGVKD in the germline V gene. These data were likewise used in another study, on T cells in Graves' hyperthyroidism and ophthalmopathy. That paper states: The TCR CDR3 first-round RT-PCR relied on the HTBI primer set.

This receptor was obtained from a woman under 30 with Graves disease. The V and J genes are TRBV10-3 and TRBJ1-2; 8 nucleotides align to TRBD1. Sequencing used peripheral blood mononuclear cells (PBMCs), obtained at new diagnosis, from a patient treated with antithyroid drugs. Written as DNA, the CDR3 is TGTGCCATCAGTGATAACAGGGGGTTCTCTAACTATGGCTACACCTTC. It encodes CAISDNRGFSNYGYTF.